The sequence of this TCR beta chain was determined in a study of PD-1 blockade in mismatch repair-deficient tumors. Points on this clone: Its specificity is unknown.

CDR1 is MDHEN and CDR2 is SYDVKM in the germline V gene. The CDR3 totals 15 residues. Trimming removed 5 bases from V and 4 bases from J; junction bases left unmatched: 7. The table came from immunoSEQ multiplex PCR; TCRdb's copy has only in-frame clones and leaves some out. The table lists several thousand clones, roughly 90% of them singletons, with around 15% in the top ten. Time point indicated: roughly 11-day in vitro stimulation with candidate mutation-associated neoantigen peptide 1. Each of over five ELISpot-reactive candidate peptides was used for roughly 11-day stimulation. The sequences come from cells cultured in vitro, collected from a patient treated with pembrolizumab. The TCR comes from an adult with mismatch repair-deficient cancer. The V and J genes are TRBV28 and TRBJ2-2; 7 bases map to TRBD2. CDR3 protein: CASSPPTGGTGELFF. In DNA form, the CDR3 reads TGTGCCAGCAGTCCCCCCACGGGGGGCACCGGGGAGCTGTTTTTT.